Listed here are 4 T cell receptor beta chains from one sample, sequenced in a study of T cells expressing NK-cell markers. TCRdb reanalyzed the 5' RACE reads, giving one entry per CDR3 protein sequence and no DNA. The sample has 300,000 to 500,000 distinct CDR3 sequences. Sequencing used blood T cells: a sorted CD56 or NKG2C T cell subset, CD4+ or CD8+ T cells, or bulk PBMC T cells (not recorded which). The origin of the receptors is a woman aged 45-65 years in good health.

The chain has TRBV15 and TRBJ2-1; no DNA is available, so the TRBD2 call from TCRdb remains unchecked. Germline CDR1 LNHNV, CDR2 YYDKDF (reference sequence). This CDR3 comprises 16 residues. The CDR3 loop reads CATSPLRALVQNEQFF.

V usage is TRBV6-5 and J usage is TRBJ2-7. CDR3 length: 13 residues. The germline gives CDR1 MNHEY, CDR2 SVGAGI. The CDR3 here is CASSLSLLFEQYF.

This chain links TRBV5-6 with TRBJ2-1; TCRdb names TRBD1, which stays unverified in the absence of DNA. The CDR3 covers 16 residues. The germline V gene has CDR1 SGHDT and CDR2 YYEEEE. CDR3 sequence: CASSFGGRFWGSEQFF.

The V gene is TRBV20-1, the J gene TRBJ1-2; TCRdb indicates TRBD1, and absent DNA this call remains unverified. Germline V gene data show CDR1 as DFQATT and CDR2 as SNEGSKA (reference sequence). CDR3 size: 13 residues. CDR3: CSARDIAGVGYTF.